These 5 T cell receptor beta chains were all obtained from the same sample, sequenced in a study of spatial heterogeneity in lung cancer (dated by TCRdb to the late 2010s). The time point label, read with the paper, signifies: sample taken at primary tumor resection. For TCR sequencing, whole RNA was extracted from tumor and nontumor lung tissue, or from cryopreserved PBMC samples, and no cell sorting was done. Receptor libraries were prepared by 5' RACE. Sequencing relied on a NextSeq 500. The public reads were reprocessed in TCRdb via fastp at Q25 and MiXCR, keeping in-frame beta chains. All rows with the same CDR3 protein become a single entry with the most common DNA and genes. Recorded for this sample are about 92,000 distinct CDR3 sequences; 12% of them occurred a single time. Over 40% of the sample is held by the ten biggest clonotypes. The specimen comprised PBMCs, sampled at surgery. These receptors were taken from a male donor with early-stage non-small cell lung cancer.

This clonotype has ten or more counts. V is TRBV7-9 and J is TRBJ1-6, with unresolved D. CDR1 is SEHNR and CDR2 is FQNEAQ in the germline V gene (reference sequence). V lost 2 bases to trimming and J lost 9 bases, with 11 bases between them. The CDR3 is 14 amino acids. This CDR3 is CASSLSHPGSPLHF. CDR3 coding DNA: TGTGCCAGCAGCTTATCCCATCCCGGTTCACCCCTCCACTTT.

This clonotype was found a few times. The chain joins TRBV4-1 to TRBJ2-7; D gene ambiguous. Germline V lookup: CDR1 MGHRA, CDR2 YSYEKL. The CDR3 is 14 amino acids. V lost 0 bases, J lost 0 bases, and 6 bases lay in between. Here the CDR3 reads CASSQESSSYEQYF. DNA of the CDR3: TGCGCCAGCAGCCAAGAGTCGAGCTCCTACGAGCAGTACTTC.

This clonotype came up a few times. The chain uses TRBV12-3 or TRBV12-4 and TRBJ2-7, with unresolved D. The CDR3 length is 16 residues. The germline V and J ends were trimmed by 5 bases and 3 bases, with 20 bases remaining between them. CDR3 sequence reads: CASSLAPGPVGYEQYF. The CDR3 coding sequence is TGTGCCAGCAGTCTTGCCCCCGGTCCGGTGGGCTACGAGCAGTACTTC.

In this sample, this clonotype turned up a few times. The chain joins TRBV30 to TRBJ2-7; 8 bases line up with TRBD1. CDR1 and CDR2 from the germline V gene are GTSNPN and SVGIG (reference sequence). Germline trimming cut 7 bases from V and 2 bases from J; bases unmatched to any gene: 4. This CDR3 comprises 12 residues. Here the CDR3 reads CAFDRGPYEQYF. The DNA for the CDR3 is TGTGCCTTCGACAGGGGACCCTACGAGCAGTACTTC.

In its sample, this clonotype was seen many times. This rearrangement joins TRBV9 to TRBJ2-3; TRBD2 matches at 12 bases. This CDR3 comprises 16 residues. V shed 3 bases and J 1 base; nucleotides not matched to a gene: 3. In germline, CDR1 is SGDLS, CDR2 YYNGEE. The CDR3 reads CASSGRLAGGTDTQYF. In DNA form, the CDR3 reads TGTGCCAGCAGCGGCCGACTAGCGGGGGGCACAGATACGCAGTATTTT.